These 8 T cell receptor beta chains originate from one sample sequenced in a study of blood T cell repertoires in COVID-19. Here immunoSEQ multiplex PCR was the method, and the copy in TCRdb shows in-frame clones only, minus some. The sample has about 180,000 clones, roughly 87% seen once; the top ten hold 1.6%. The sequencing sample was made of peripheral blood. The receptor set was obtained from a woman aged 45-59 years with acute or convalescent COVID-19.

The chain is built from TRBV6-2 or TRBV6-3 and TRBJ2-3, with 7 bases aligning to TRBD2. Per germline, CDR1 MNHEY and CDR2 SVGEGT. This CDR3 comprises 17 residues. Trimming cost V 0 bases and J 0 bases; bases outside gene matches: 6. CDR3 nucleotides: TGTGCCAGCAGTTACTCGCTGGCGGGAGCGAGCACAGATACGCAGTATTTT. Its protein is CASSYSLAGASTDTQYF.

The CDR3 DNA reads TGTGCCAGCAGCTTAGCGGCCGGGAAGGACGATGAAGCTTTCTTT. Translated, it gives CASSLAAGKDDEAFF. The chain recombines TRBV7-9 with TRBJ1-1; D not certain. With 0 bases removed from V and 7 bases from J, the gap between germline ends came to 15 bases. The CDR3 totals 15 residues. CDR1 SEHNR and CDR2 FQNEAQ come from the germline V gene (reference sequence). Full variable domain (missing parts from reference TRBV7-9 and TRBJ1-1): DTGVSQNPRHKITKRGQNVTFRCDPISEHNRLYWYRQTLGQGPEFLTYFQNEAQLEKSRLLSDRFSAERPKGSFSTLEIQRTEQGDSAMYLCASSLAAGKDDEAFFGQGTRLTVV.

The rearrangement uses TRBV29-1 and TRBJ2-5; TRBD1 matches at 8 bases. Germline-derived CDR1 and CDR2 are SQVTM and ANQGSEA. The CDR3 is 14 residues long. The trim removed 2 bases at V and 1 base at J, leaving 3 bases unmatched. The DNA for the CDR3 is TGCAGCGTTGAAACAGGGGGTCTCCAAGAGACCCAGTACTTC. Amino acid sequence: CSVETGGLQETQYF.

In DNA, the CDR3 is TGTGCCAGCAGTTACGGCCGGGGAATCCAAGAGACCCAGTACTTC. This translates into CASSYGRGIQETQYF. The chain links TRBV6-2 or TRBV6-3 to TRBJ2-5, with D tentatively TRBD2 (5 bases). Germline CDR1 is MNHEY and CDR2 is SVGEGT. V lost 2 bases, J lost 1 base, and 11 bases lay in between. CDR3 length: 15 residues.

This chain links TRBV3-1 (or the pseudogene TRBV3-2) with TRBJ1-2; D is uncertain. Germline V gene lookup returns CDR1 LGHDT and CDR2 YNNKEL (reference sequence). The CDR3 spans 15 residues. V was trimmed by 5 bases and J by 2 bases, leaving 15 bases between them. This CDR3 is CASSGRAGKNYGYTF. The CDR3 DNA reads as TGTGCCAGCAGCGGAAGAGCGGGGAAAAACTATGGCTACACCTTC.

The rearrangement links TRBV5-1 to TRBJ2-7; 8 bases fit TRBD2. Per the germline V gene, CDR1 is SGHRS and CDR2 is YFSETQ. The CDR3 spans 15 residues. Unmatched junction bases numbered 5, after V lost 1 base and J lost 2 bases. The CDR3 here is CASSLRAGETYEQYF. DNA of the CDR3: TGCGCCAGCAGCTTGCGAGCGGGAGAGACCTACGAGCAGTACTTC.

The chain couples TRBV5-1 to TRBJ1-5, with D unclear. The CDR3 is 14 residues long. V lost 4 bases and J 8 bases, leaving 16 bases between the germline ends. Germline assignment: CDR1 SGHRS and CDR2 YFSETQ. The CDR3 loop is CASSPSAGMEPQHF. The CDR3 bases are TGCGCCAGCAGCCCAAGCGCGGGGATGGAGCCCCAGCATTTT.

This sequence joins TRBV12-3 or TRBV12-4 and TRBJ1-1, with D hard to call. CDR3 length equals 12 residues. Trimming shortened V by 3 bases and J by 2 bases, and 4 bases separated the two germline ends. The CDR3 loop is CASSLANTEAFF. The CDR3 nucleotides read TGTGCCAGCAGTTTGGCTAACACTGAAGCTTTCTTT.